This T cell receptor (beta chain) emerged from a study of blood T cells in healthy people across ages. The CDR3 is made up of 15 amino acids. In germline, CDR1 is ENHRY, CDR2 SYGVKD. V was pared by 3 bases and J by 7 bases, with 16 bases between. Primers used in a second PCR of about 7 to 12 cycles were a sample-barcoded 5' primer and a J-beta primer mix. TCRdb re-analysed the 5' RACE reads in MiXCR, keeping a single row per CDR3 protein. The profile shows some 1.5 million distinct CDR3 sequences, 28% of them singletons. This clonotype showed up many times. Its antigen is still unknown. Study-level points and caveats: TCR beta diversity, measured per million T cells, fell in a roughly linear way with age. The long-lived group displayed more naive CD4+ cells, plus higher diversity, than the aged donors did.

The TCR comes from a woman aged 25 to 39 in good health. The sample comprised blood. The rearrangement joins TRBV10-3 to TRBJ2-1; TRBD2 is a possible D gene (6 bases). The CDR3 region is CAISEGTSQSNEQFF. CDR3 bases: TGTGCCATCAGTGAAGGGACTTCGCAAAGTAATGAGCAGTTCTTC.